One sample yielded the 2 T cell receptor beta chains listed below, sequenced in a study of Graves' ophthalmopathy and Graves' hyperthyroidism. TCR beta CDR3 amplification used RNA transcripts. Second-round multiplex PCR came after a first-round RT-PCR that employed HTBI primers. TCRdb recomputed calls from the multiplex PCR reads with MiXCR, one row per CDR3 protein. There are about 180,000 distinct CDR3 sequences in the sample; over 35% occur only once, and roughly 5.2% lies in the top ten. Sequences were obtained from peripheral blood. The receptor source for this set is a woman aged 40 to 50 with Graves' ophthalmopathy.

The chain has TRBV6-5 and TRBJ2-5; 9 bases align to TRBD1. The trim removed 8 bases at V and 5 bases at J, leaving 6 bases unmatched. The length of the CDR3 is 13 residues. From germline, CDR1 is MNHEY and CDR2 SVGAGI. The chain's CDR3 is CASVGTGRETQYF. Here the CDR3 DNA reads TGTGCCAGCGTTGGGACAGGGCGGGAGACCCAGTACTTC.

V gene TRBV18 combines with J gene TRBJ1-2; 9 nucleotides align to TRBD1. With 2 bases clipped from V and 6 bases from J, the junction kept 10 bases outside the gene matches. The CDR3 extends over 16 amino acids. The germline CDR1 and CDR2 sequences are KGHSH and LQKENI. CDR3 nucleotide sequence: TGTGCCAGCTCACCAGGATTAACAGGGGGCGGTAATGGCTACACCTTC. Translation gives CASSPGLTGGGNGYTF.